These 9 T cell receptor beta chains were sequenced from one sample in a study of blood T cell repertoires in COVID-19. Sequencing was performed with immunoSEQ multiplex PCR; in TCRdb, only in-frame clones are kept and a portion is missing. The data show a few hundred thousand clones, 75% to 90% seen once. Sequencing was carried out using PBMCs or T cells enriched from blood (not recorded which). The receptors originated from a woman aged 30 to 39 who had been exposed to COVID-19.

The J gene is TRBJ1-2, the V gene TRBV2; no definite D call. In germline, CDR1 is SNHLY, CDR2 FYNNEI. The ends were cut back, 7 bases at V and 4 bases at J, with 10 bases in the middle. The CDR3 extends over 12 amino acids. The CDR3 DNA is TGTGCCAGCACAGTCAGCGGCTATGGCTACACCTTC. Amino acids: CASTVSGYGYTF.

V and J are TRBV2 and TRBJ2-2; 8 nucleotides line up with TRBD2. The trim removed 6 bases at V and 6 bases at J, leaving 9 bases unmatched. The length of the CDR3 is 15 residues. Germline loops: CDR1 SNHLY, CDR2 FYNNEI. Here the CDR3 reads CASRTVKRGPGELFF. CDR3 DNA: TGTGCCAGCAGGACCGTTAAGCGGGGGCCCGGGGAGCTGTTTTTT.

This clone was seen only a few times. V and J are TRBV3-1 (or the pseudogene TRBV3-2) and TRBJ1-1; no clear D gene. The CDR3 is 12 residues long. CDR1 and CDR2 (germline): LGHDT, YNNKEL (reference sequence). Trimming took off 4 bases at V and 9 bases at J, with 12 bases between the two ends. CDR3 region: CASSPKTGKAFF. Written as DNA, the CDR3 is TGTGCCAGCAGCCCGAAGACGGGGAAAGCTTTCTTT.

This clone was picked up one time. The chain joins TRBV19 to TRBJ1-1; 8 bases match TRBD1. The CDR3 has 13 residues. Germline-derived CDR1 and CDR2 are LNHDA and SQIVND (reference sequence). The V segment lost 5 bases and the J segment 4 bases; nucleotides outside the gene matches: 3. The CDR3 sequence is CASSGDRSTEAFF. The DNA of the CDR3 is TGTGCCAGTAGTGGGGACAGGAGCACTGAAGCTTTCTTT.

V and J are TRBV19 and TRBJ1-3, with 7 nucleotides matching TRBD1. The CDR3 has 15 residues. V lost 5 bases, J lost 0 bases, and 4 bases stayed unmatched. Germline CDR1 LNHDA, CDR2 SQIVND (reference sequence). The CDR3 loop is CASSAGGTSGNTIYF. CDR3 coding DNA: TGTGCCAGTAGTGCAGGGGGAACCTCTGGAAACACCATATATTTT.

This chain links TRBV5-4 with TRBJ2-7; 10 positions match TRBD1. Trimming removed 10 bases from V and 6 bases from J; junction bases left unmatched: 10. The CDR3 sequence is 13 residues long. Per germline, CDR1 SGHNT and CDR2 YYREEE (reference sequence). The CDR3 reads CAGSPGQGSEQYF. The CDR3 region has the DNA TGTGCCGGGAGTCCGGGACAGGGGTCCGAGCAGTACTTC.

The chain has TRBV15 and TRBJ2-7, with D maybe TRBD2 (5 bases). The CDR3 is 15 amino acids. The V gene lost 3 bases and the J gene lost 0 bases, with 12 bases spanning the gap. Per the germline V gene, CDR1 is LNHNV and CDR2 is YYDKDF (reference sequence). The CDR3 sequence is CATSRRAVSSYEQYF. CDR3 DNA sequence: TGTGCCACCAGCAGGAGAGCGGTGAGCTCCTACGAGCAGTACTTC.

The chain carries TRBV11-2 and TRBJ2-3, with 7 nucleotides matching TRBD2. J lost 4 bases, V lost 1 base, and 8 bases had no gene match. Germline CDR1 SGHAT, CDR2 FQNNGV. The CDR3 consists of 16 residues. The CDR3: CASSLGWTSEADTQYF. The DNA for the CDR3 is TGTGCCAGCAGCTTAGGTTGGACTAGTGAGGCAGATACGCAGTATTTT.

The gene calls are TRBV5-1 and TRBJ1-6; 9 bases are a match to TRBD1. The CDR3 totals 19 residues. Trimming at V came to 4 bases and at J to 1 base, leaving 12 bases not matched to a gene. Germline assignment: CDR1 SGHRS and CDR2 YFSETQ. CDR3 sequence: CASSHTTLTGGSYNSPLHF. The CDR3 coding sequence is TGCGCCAGCAGCCATACAACCTTGACAGGGGGGTCCTATAATTCACCCCTCCACTTT.